Presented here are 25 T cell receptor beta chains from one specimen sequenced in a study of blood T cell repertoires in COVID-19. The data were produced by immunoSEQ multiplex PCR, yet TCRdb's version contains in-frame clones alone and is incomplete. Counted here are about 200,000 clones, around nine tenths occurring once; the ten biggest clones make up around 1.6%. The sequenced sample consisted of peripheral blood. The origin of the receptors is a man between 18 and 29 years old with active or convalescent COVID-19.

V and J are TRBV2 and TRBJ1-2; 9 bases fit TRBD1. With 7 bases clipped from V and 6 bases from J, the junction kept 18 bases outside the gene matches. Per the germline V gene, CDR1 is SNHLY and CDR2 is FYNNEI. This CDR3 is 17 amino acids long. The CDR3: CASTSTPGTGRAHGYTF. CDR3 sequence (DNA): TGTGCCAGCACTTCCACCCCCGGGACAGGGAGAGCTCATGGCTACACCTTC.

The chain joins TRBV3-1 (or the pseudogene TRBV3-2) to TRBJ1-4; D remains ambiguous. The length of the CDR3 is 16 residues. Germline CDR1 LGHDT, CDR2 YNNKEL (reference sequence). Trimming left V 0 bases short and J 8 bases short, with 16 bases between. The CDR3 region is CASSQDRRLGVEKLFF. The CDR3 DNA is TGTGCCAGCAGCCAAGATCGGCGGCTCGGAGTCGAAAAACTGTTTTTT.

This chain links TRBV14 with TRBJ1-5, with TRBD1 matching over 7 bases. With 4 bases clipped from V and 5 bases from J, the junction kept 5 bases outside the gene matches. Germline CDR1 SGHDN, CDR2 FVKESK. This CDR3 region has 14 residues. CDR3 residues: CASSPRGVDQPQHF. Here the CDR3 DNA reads TGTGCCAGCAGCCCCAGGGGGGTGGATCAGCCCCAGCATTTT.

This chain connects TRBV5-4 to TRBJ2-3, with a weak D call TRBD1 (6 bases). The CDR3 runs 16 residues. Looked up from germline, CDR1 is SGHNT and CDR2 is YYREEE (reference sequence). V dropped 4 bases and J dropped 0 bases, with 15 bases sitting between them. The CDR3 DNA sequence: TGTGCCAGCAGCCAAAACAGGGACCCTAGCACAGATACGCAGTATTTT. Its protein product is CASSQNRDPSTDTQYF.

This chain joins TRBV21-1 and TRBJ2-7; the D call in the table, TRBD1, was not verified against the DNA. TRBV21-1 is an annotated pseudogene. The CDR3 consists of 14 residues. CDR3: CASSTTGDRYEQYF. CDR3 nucleotides: TGTGCCAGCAGCACGACAGGCGACCGCTACGAGCAGTACTTC.

V is TRBV2 and J is TRBJ2-3, with D possibly matching TRBD2 (6 bases). Trimming cost V 7 bases and J 6 bases, with 17 bases left between them. The CDR3 covers 14 residues. Germline values: CDR1 SNHLY, CDR2 FYNNEI. The CDR3 DNA follows: TGTGCCAGCAACCGGGACTCGTCTACGGATACGCAGTATTTT. Translation gives CASNRDSSTDTQYF.

The chain carries TRBV2 and TRBJ2-7; D unclear. V lost 2 bases to trimming and J lost 4 bases, with 6 bases between them. From germline, CDR1 is SNHLY and CDR2 FYNNEI. The CDR3 runs 12 residues. CDR3 sequence (DNA): TGTGCCAGCAGTGAATGGAGTTACGAGCAGTACTTC. It is translated as CASSEWSYEQYF.

The chain has TRBV1 and TRBJ2-7; the table's D call, TRBD1, was not checked against the DNA. TRBV1 is recorded as a pseudogene. The CDR3 runs 15 residues. CDR3 sequence: CTSSQVKGASYEQYF. In nucleotides, the CDR3 is TGCACCAGCAGCCAAGTAAAAGGGGCTTCCTACGAGCAGTACTTC.

The chain employs TRBV7-2 and TRBJ2-5; 7 bases map to TRBD2. This CDR3 has 13 amino acids. Germline CDR1 reads SGHTA; CDR2 reads FQGNSA. Losses at the gene ends were 5 bases for V and 7 bases for J; bases not matched to a gene: 7. The CDR3 DNA reads as TGTGCCAGCAGCAGTCGGGGGGAAGCGACCCAGTACTTC. It specifies CASSSRGEATQYF.

The V call is TRBV13, the J call TRBJ2-3; D gene uncertain. Germline-derived CDR1 and CDR2 are PRHDT and FYEKMQ (reference sequence). The V end lost 4 bases, the J end lost 1 base, and 6 bases lay between the germline ends. The CDR3 spans 13 residues. The CDR3 DNA reads as TGTGCCAGCAGCTCGGTACGCACAGATACGCAGTATTTT. This translates into CASSSVRTDTQYF.

In its sample, this clone was seen once. The J gene is TRBJ1-4, the V gene TRBV5-5; maybe TRBD1 (6 bases). CDR1 is SGHKS and CDR2 is YYEKEE in the germline V gene (reference sequence). The CDR3 spans 15 residues. The V end lost 4 bases, the J end lost 3 bases, and 13 bases lay between the germline ends. The CDR3 bases are TGTGCCAGCAGCCAATCGGGACATTCTAATGAAAAACTGTTTTTT. Amino acid sequence: CASSQSGHSNEKLFF.

The DNA for the CDR3 is TGTGCCAGCAGTTTACGGGCAGGGCCTCAGCCCCAGCATTTT. It is translated as CASSLRAGPQPQHF. This chain joins TRBV28 and TRBJ1-5; tentatively, D is TRBD1 (5 bases). The CDR3 sequence is 14 residues long. Deletions cut 2 bases from V and 6 bases from J, with 11 bases between. From germline, CDR1 is MDHEN and CDR2 SYDVKM.

The chain joins TRBV18 to TRBJ2-6; 8 nucleotides match TRBD2. V shed 3 bases, J shed 2 bases, and the junction held 9 bases outside the gene matches. Germline V lookup: CDR1 KGHSH, CDR2 LQKENI. CDR3 size: 18 residues. The CDR3 spells CASSPTGQRGPGANVLTF. DNA of the CDR3: TGTGCCAGCTCACCTACAGGCCAGCGGGGGCCTGGGGCCAACGTCCTGACTTTC.

This chain uses TRBV6-1 with TRBJ2-7, with a weak D call TRBD2 (6 bases). CDR1 and CDR2 (germline): MNHNS, SASEGT. This CDR3 is built from 13 residues. Trimming removed 1 base at V and 3 bases at J, with 7 bases between. In DNA, the CDR3 is TGTGCCAGCAGTGAAGTGGAGGGCTACGAGCAGTACTTC. Translating it yields CASSEVEGYEQYF.

The chain has TRBV19 and TRBJ1-4; no definite D call. This CDR3 contains 16 residues. Germline-derived CDR1 and CDR2 are LNHDA and SQIVND (reference sequence). V was cut by 3 bases and J by 5 bases, with 16 bases left in between. Written as DNA, the CDR3 is TGTGCCAGTAGTATCCTCTCCGGAGCCTCAAATGAAAAACTGTTTTTT. This codes for CASSILSGASNEKLFF.

This sequence joins TRBV6-1 and TRBJ2-3, with 8 positions matching TRBD2. The CDR3 runs 18 residues. The junction had 12 bases not matched to a gene; V was cut back by 4 bases and J by 0 bases. The germline CDR1 and CDR2 sequences are MNHNS and SASEGT. The CDR3 loop reads CASSVASSGTISTDTQYF. The CDR3 bases are TGTGCCAGCAGTGTGGCGAGTAGCGGGACCATCAGCACAGATACGCAGTATTTT.

The genes are TRBV6-6 and TRBJ1-5; 8 bases fit TRBD1. The CDR3 totals 15 residues. The germline V gene has CDR1 MNHNY and CDR2 SVGAGI (reference sequence). With V trimmed by 5 bases and J by 2 bases, 5 bases remained unmatched. The CDR3 DNA sequence: TGTGCCAGCAGTCAACAGGGGGTTCGCAATCAGCCCCAGCATTTT. It encodes CASSQQGVRNQPQHF.

This clone was found a few times. The J gene is TRBJ1-2, the V gene TRBV5-5; no clear D. CDR3 size: 15 residues. V lost 3 bases to trimming and J lost 0 bases, with 12 bases between them. Germline V lookup: CDR1 SGHKS, CDR2 YYEKEE (reference sequence). The CDR3 DNA follows: TGTGCCAGCAGCTCGCTTCGAAACTCTAACTATGGCTACACCTTC. Translation gives CASSSLRNSNYGYTF.

This clone was observed once. The chain uses TRBV7-9 and TRBJ2-5; D uncertain. The V end lost 4 bases, the J end lost 4 bases, and 10 bases lay between the germline ends. CDR3 length: 13 residues. Germline-derived CDR1 and CDR2 are SEHNR and FQNEAQ (reference sequence). CDR3 in amino acids: CASSSLRSETQYF. The CDR3 coding sequence is TGTGCCAGCAGCTCCCTACGGTCAGAGACCCAGTACTTC.

This clone turned up a few times. V and J are TRBV5-6 and TRBJ1-5; TRBD1 is a possible D gene (5 bases). Per germline, CDR1 SGHDT and CDR2 YYEEEE. This CDR3 comprises 13 residues. V lost 0 bases to trimming and J lost 7 bases, with 8 bases between them. CDR3 in DNA: TGTGCCAGCAGCTTGGGGCGGGGCCAGCCCCAGCATTTT. This sequence encodes CASSLGRGQPQHF.

The chain employs TRBV12-5 and TRBJ1-1; D is perhaps TRBD1 (5 bases). This CDR3 is 18 amino acids long. Germline assignment: CDR1 LGHNT and CDR2 FRNRAP. Deletions cut 3 bases from V and 6 bases from J, with 26 bases between. CDR3: CASGLRGGTGMSVAEAFF. CDR3 nucleotides: TGTGCTAGTGGTTTAAGGGGAGGAACGGGTATGAGTGTCGCTGAAGCTTTCTTT.

The CDR3 sequence: CASSLQGGQPQHF. The CDR3 DNA is TGTGCCAGCAGCTTACAGGGCGGACAGCCCCAGCATTTT. The chain recombines TRBV11-2 with TRBJ1-5; perhaps TRBD1 as D (5 bases). CDR3 length equals 13 residues. Germline-derived CDR1 and CDR2 are SGHAT and FQNNGV. Trimming removed 2 bases at V and 7 bases at J, with 9 bases between.

The count of this clone is one. The rearrangement joins TRBV3-1 (or the pseudogene TRBV3-2) to TRBJ2-2; D is possibly TRBD2 (5 bases). The germline gives CDR1 LGHDT, CDR2 YNNKEL (reference sequence). With 8 bases removed from V and 6 bases from J, the gap between germline ends came to 19 bases. The CDR3 contains 15 residues. The CDR3 DNA reads as TGTGCCAGCTTGGGAGTTACCGGGAATCCCGGGGAGCTGTTTTTT. It is translated as CASLGVTGNPGELFF.

This clone was found a few times. CDR3 residues: CAWSTLDRFGSNQPQHF. As DNA, the CDR3 is TGTGCCTGGAGTACGCTTGACAGGTTTGGAAGCAATCAGCCCCAGCATTTT. This chain uses TRBV30 with TRBJ1-5, with D possibly matching TRBD1 (6 bases). This CDR3 spans 17 amino acids. The V and J ends lost 2 bases and 1 base respectively, with 18 bases between them. Germline values: CDR1 GTSNPN, CDR2 SVGIG (reference sequence). The whole variable domain, filled in from reference TRBV30 and TRBJ1-5, reads SQTIHQWPATLVQPVGSPLSLECTVEGTSNPNLYWYRQAAGRGLQLLFYSVGIGQISSEVPQNLSASRPQDRQFILSSKKLLLSDSGFYLCAWSTLDRFGSNQPQHFGDGTRLSIL.

The chain recombines TRBV9 with TRBJ1-5; D may be TRBD1 (5 bases). Per the germline V gene, CDR1 is SGDLS and CDR2 is YYNGEE. The CDR3 has 14 residues. V lost 3 bases, J lost 0 bases, and 7 bases lay in between. The CDR3 DNA is TGTGCCAGCAGCGCAGGGATTAGCAATCAGCCCCAGCATTTT. Translated, it gives CASSAGISNQPQHF.